This entry concerns a single T cell receptor (beta chain). Measured with immunoSEQ multiplex PCR; TCRdb has only the in-frame clones, and not every one. The sample yields around 400,000 clones, 90% seen once. The data originate from a study of Ad26.COV2.S vaccination and SARS-CoV-2 variants. About the study: Ad26.COV2.S arm of COV1001 included the donor.

Treatment described: some 20 received Ad26.COV2.S at low or high dose, single or two shots; about 5 received placebo; per-sample allocation not given. It was on day 63 after the first vaccine or placebo injection that samples were taken. This CDR3 is built from 14 residues. The germline V gene has CDR1 GTSNPN and CDR2 SVGIG (reference sequence). V dropped 1 base and J dropped 7 bases, with 16 bases sitting between them. Here the sequenced sample was peripheral blood, taken in a trial of Ad26.COV2.S vaccine versus placebo. The sequence was obtained from a person aged 18-60 years who received the Ad26.COV2.S COVID-19 vaccine or a placebo. The chain is built from TRBV30 and TRBJ1-2; a possible D gene is TRBD1 (6 bases). CDR3 region: CAWSALSGVGGYTF. CDR3 sequence (DNA): TGTGCCTGGAGTGCCCTTTCAGGGGTCGGTGGCTACACCTTC. Together with reference TRBV30 and TRBJ1-2, the CDR3 gives the full variable domain: SQTIHQWPATLVQPVGSPLSLECTVEGTSNPNLYWYRQAAGRGLQLLFYSVGIGQISSEVPQNLSASRPQDRQFILSSKKLLLSDSGFYLCAWSALSGVGGYTFGSGTRLTVV.